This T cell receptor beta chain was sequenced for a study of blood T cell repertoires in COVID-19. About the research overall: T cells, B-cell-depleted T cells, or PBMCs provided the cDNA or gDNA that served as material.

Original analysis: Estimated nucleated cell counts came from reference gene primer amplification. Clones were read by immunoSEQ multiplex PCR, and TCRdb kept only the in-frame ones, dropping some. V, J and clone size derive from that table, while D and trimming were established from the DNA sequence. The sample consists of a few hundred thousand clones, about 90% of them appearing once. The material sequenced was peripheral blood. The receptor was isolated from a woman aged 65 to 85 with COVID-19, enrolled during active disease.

The CDR3 nucleotides are TGCGCCAGCAGCTCCCCCTCAGGCGATGGCTACACCTTC. This codes for CASSSPSGDGYTF. This chain links TRBV5-1 with TRBJ1-2; no clear D. V lost 3 bases, J lost 6 bases, and 12 bases lay in between. The CDR3 runs 13 residues. CDR1 SGHRS and CDR2 YFSETQ come from the germline V gene.